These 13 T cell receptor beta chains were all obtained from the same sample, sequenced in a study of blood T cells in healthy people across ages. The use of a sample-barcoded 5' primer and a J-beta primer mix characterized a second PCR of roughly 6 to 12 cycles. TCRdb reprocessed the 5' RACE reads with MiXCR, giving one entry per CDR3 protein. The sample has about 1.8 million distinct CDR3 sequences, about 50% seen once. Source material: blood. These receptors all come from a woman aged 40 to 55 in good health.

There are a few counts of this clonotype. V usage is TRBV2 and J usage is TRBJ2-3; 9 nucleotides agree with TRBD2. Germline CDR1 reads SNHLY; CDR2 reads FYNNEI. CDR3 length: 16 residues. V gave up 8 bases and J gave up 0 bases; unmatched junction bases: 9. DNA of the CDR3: TGTGCCAGCGATGATAGCGGGGGCCTCAGCACAGATACGCAGTATTTT. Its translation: CASDDSGGLSTDTQYF.

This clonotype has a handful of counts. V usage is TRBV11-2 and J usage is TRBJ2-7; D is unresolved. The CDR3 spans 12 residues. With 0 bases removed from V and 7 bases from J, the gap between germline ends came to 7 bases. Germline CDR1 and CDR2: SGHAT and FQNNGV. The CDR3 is CASSLDDGEQYF. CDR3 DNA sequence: TGTGCCAGCAGCTTAGATGATGGGGAGCAGTACTTC.

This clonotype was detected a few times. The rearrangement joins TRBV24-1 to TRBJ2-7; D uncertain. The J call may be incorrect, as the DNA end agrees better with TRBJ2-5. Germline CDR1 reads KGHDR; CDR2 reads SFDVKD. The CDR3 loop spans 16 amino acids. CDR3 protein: CATSDGDFALRETQYF. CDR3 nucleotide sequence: TGTGCCACCAGTGATGGAGACTTCGCGTTGAGAGAGACCCAGTACTTC.

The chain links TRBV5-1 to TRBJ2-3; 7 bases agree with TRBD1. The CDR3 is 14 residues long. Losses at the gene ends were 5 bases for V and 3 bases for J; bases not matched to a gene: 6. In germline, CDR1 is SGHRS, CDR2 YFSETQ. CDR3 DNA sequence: TGCGCCAGCAGTCCCGGGACAGAAACAGATACGCAGTATTTT. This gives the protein CASSPGTETDTQYF.

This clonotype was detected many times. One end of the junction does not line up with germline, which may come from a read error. CDR3 loop: CASSLGTAAYEQYF. DNA of the CDR3: TGTGCCAGCAGCTTAGGGACAGCAGCCTACGAGCAGTACTTC. The rearrangement joins TRBV5-1 to TRBJ2-7; TRBD1 aligns across 7 bases. The germline V gene encodes CDR1 SGHRS and CDR2 YFSETQ. This CDR3 is 14 amino acids long.

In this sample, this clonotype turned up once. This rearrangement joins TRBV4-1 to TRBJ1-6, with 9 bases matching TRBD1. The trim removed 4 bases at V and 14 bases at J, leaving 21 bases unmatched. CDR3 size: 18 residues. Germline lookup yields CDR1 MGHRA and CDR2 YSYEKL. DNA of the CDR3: TGCGCCAGCAGCCCCCCGGGACAGGGAGTCTCTTTACCGGTGGCCCTCCACTTT. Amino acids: CASSPPGQGVSLPVALHF.

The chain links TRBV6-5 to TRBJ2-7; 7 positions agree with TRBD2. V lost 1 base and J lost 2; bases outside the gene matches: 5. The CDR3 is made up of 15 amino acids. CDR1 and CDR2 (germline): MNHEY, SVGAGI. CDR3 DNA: TGTGCCAGCAGTTACTTGGGACGGGAGGCCTACGAGCAGTACTTC. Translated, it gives CASSYLGREAYEQYF.

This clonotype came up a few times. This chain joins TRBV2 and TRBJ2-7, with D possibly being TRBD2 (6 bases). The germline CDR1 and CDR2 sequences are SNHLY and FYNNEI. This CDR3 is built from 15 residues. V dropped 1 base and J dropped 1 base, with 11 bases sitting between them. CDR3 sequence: CASSEEVGGSYEQYF. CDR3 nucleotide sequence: TGTGCCAGCAGTGAAGAGGTCGGGGGATCCTACGAGCAGTACTTC.

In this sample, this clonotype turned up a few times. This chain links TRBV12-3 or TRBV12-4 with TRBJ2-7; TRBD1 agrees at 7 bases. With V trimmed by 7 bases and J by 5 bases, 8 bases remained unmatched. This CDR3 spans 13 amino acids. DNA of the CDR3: TGTGCCAGCACTTTGAAGGGGGCGGACGAGCAGTACTTC. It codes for CASTLKGADEQYF.

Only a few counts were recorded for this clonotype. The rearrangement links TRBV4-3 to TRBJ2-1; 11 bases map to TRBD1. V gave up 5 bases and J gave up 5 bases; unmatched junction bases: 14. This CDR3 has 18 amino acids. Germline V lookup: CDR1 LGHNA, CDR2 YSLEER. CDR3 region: CASSSPKGQGANHNEQFF. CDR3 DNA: TGCGCCAGCAGCTCGCCAAAAGGACAGGGGGCCAATCACAATGAGCAGTTCTTC.

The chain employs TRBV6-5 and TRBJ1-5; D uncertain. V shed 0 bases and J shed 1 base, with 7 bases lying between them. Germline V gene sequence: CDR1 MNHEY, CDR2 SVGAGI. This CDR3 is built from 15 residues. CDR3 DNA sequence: TGTGCCAGCAGTTACTCGTTCGGGAGCAATCAGCCCCAGCATTTT. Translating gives CASSYSFGSNQPQHF.

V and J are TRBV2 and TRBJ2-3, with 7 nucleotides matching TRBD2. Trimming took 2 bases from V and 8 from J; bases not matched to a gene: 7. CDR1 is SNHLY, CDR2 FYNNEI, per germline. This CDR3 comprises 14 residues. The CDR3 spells CASSELGGTRTQYF. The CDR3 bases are TGTGCCAGCAGTGAACTGGGGGGGACGCGTACGCAGTATTTT.

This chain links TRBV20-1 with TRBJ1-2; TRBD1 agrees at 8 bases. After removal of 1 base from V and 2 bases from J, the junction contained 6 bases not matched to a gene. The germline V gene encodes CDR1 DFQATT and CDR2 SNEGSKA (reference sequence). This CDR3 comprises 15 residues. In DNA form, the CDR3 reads TGCAGTGCTAGAGGGACAGGGTTAGGAAACTATGGCTACACCTTC. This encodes CSARGTGLGNYGYTF.